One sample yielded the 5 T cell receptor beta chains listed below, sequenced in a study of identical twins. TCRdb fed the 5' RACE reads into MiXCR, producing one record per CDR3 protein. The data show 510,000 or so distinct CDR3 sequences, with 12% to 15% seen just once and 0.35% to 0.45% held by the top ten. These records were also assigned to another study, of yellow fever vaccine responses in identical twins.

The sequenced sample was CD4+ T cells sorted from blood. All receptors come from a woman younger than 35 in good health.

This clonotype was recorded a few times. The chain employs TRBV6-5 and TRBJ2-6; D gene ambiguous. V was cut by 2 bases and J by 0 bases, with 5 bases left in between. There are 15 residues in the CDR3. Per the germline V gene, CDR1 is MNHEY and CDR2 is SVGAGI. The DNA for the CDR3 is TGTGCCAGCAGTTACGTCCACTCTGGGGCCAACGTCCTGACTTTC. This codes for CASSYVHSGANVLTF.

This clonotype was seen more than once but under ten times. CDR3 amino acids: CASSRRDRGGRTGELFF. The CDR3 nucleotides read TGTGCCAGCAGTCGCCGGGACAGGGGAGGTCGGACCGGGGAGCTGTTTTTT. The genes are TRBV6-2 or TRBV6-3 and TRBJ2-2, with 10 nucleotides matching TRBD1. V dropped 5 bases and J dropped 5; count of bases not matched to a gene: 11. Germline CDR1 reads MNHEY; CDR2 reads SVGEGT. The CDR3 runs 17 residues.

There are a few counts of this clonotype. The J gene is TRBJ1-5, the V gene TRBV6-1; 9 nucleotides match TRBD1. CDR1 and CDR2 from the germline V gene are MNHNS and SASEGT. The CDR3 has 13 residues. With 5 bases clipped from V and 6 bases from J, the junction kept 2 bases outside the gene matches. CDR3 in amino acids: CASSRQGGQPQHF. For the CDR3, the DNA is TGTGCCAGCAGTAGACAGGGGGGTCAGCCCCAGCATTTT.

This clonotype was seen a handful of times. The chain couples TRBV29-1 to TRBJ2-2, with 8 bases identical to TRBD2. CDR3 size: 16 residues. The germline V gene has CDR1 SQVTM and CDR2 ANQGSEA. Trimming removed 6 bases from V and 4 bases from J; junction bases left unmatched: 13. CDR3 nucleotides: TGCAGCGTAACCGGGGGGGCGCCGATGGGCACCGGGGAGCTGTTTTTT. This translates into CSVTGGAPMGTGELFF.

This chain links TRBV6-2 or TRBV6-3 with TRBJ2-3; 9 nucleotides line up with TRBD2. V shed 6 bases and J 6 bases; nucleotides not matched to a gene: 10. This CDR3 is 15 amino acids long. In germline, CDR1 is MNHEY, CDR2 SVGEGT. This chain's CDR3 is CASRTGSGGTDTQYF. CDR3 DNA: TGTGCCAGCAGAACGGGTAGCGGGGGAACGGATACGCAGTATTTT.